These 18 T cell receptor beta chains came from one sample sequenced in a study of cytomegalovirus exposure and HLA in healthy donors. Produced via immunoSEQ multiplex PCR; TCRdb's table is partial and in-frame only. The table includes about 260,000 clones, around 90% detected once. Sample: PBMCs. These receptors all stem from a woman under 40 in good health and CMV-seronegative.

This clone was detected once. One end of the junction does not line up with germline, which may come from a read error. V and J are TRBV30 and TRBJ1-1; D perhaps matches TRBD1 (5 bases). Germline V gives CDR1 GTSNPN, CDR2 SVGIG (reference sequence). The CDR3 sequence is 10 residues long. Here the CDR3 reads CAWSEGAWIF. In DNA form, the CDR3 reads TGTGCCTGGAGTGAAGGGGCCTGGATCTTT.

The rearrangement links TRBV25-1 to TRBJ2-7, with D unclear. In germline, CDR1 is MGHDK, CDR2 SYGVNS. Trimming took off 6 bases at V and 0 bases at J, with 9 bases between the two ends. The CDR3 spans 13 residues. In DNA, the CDR3 is TGTGCCAGCAGGACAACAGCCTCCTACGAGCAGTACTTC. Translated, it gives CASRTTASYEQYF.

This sequence joins TRBV19 and TRBJ2-2, with a weak D call TRBD1 (6 bases). V lost 11 bases and J 6 bases, leaving 13 bases between the germline ends. Per the germline V gene, CDR1 is LNHDA and CDR2 is SQIVND (reference sequence). The CDR3 is 12 residues long. CDR3 region: CAGSGGPGELFF. The DNA for the CDR3 is TGTGCCGGGAGTGGGGGCCCCGGGGAGCTGTTTTTT.

This clone has only one observation. The rearrangement uses TRBV7-8 and TRBJ2-1; 14 bases align to TRBD2. The CDR3 runs 16 residues. CDR1 and CDR2 from the germline V gene are SGHVS and FQNEAQ. The J segment lost 7 bases and the V segment lost 7 bases, leaving 9 bases of the junction unmatched. The CDR3 protein is CASTGTSGSFANEQFF. As DNA, the CDR3 is TGTGCCAGCACCGGGACTAGCGGGAGTTTTGCGAATGAGCAGTTCTTC.

V is TRBV13 and J is TRBJ2-1; 10 bases map to TRBD2. J lost 0 bases, V lost 5 bases, and 13 bases had no gene match. The length of the CDR3 is 19 residues. The germline V gene encodes CDR1 PRHDT and CDR2 FYEKMQ (reference sequence). The CDR3 sequence is CASSERGLAGDNSYNEQFF. In nucleotides, the CDR3 is TGTGCCAGCAGCGAGAGGGGGCTAGCGGGAGACAACTCCTACAATGAGCAGTTCTTC.

The chain employs TRBV5-1 and TRBJ2-3; possibly TRBD2 for D (6 bases). The CDR3 loop spans 16 amino acids. Germline V lookup: CDR1 SGHRS, CDR2 YFSETQ. The V gene lost 2 bases and the J gene lost 0 bases, with 13 bases spanning the gap. DNA of the CDR3: TGCGCCAGCAGCTTACAGCCGGGAGTGAGCACAGATACGCAGTATTTT. This encodes CASSLQPGVSTDTQYF.

This chain uses TRBV19 with TRBJ2-7; possible D gene TRBD2, 7 bases. V was pared by 5 bases and J by 3 bases, with 14 bases between. The CDR3 extends over 14 amino acids. Germline V gives CDR1 LNHDA, CDR2 SQIVND (reference sequence). CDR3 in amino acids: CASSRRGAFYEQYF. In nucleotides, the CDR3 is TGTGCCAGTAGTCGCCGGGGGGCCTTCTACGAGCAGTACTTC.

The J gene is TRBJ2-1, the V gene TRBV5-1, with D perhaps matching TRBD1 or TRBD2 (6 bases each). Per germline, CDR1 SGHRS and CDR2 YFSETQ. Trimming took off 6 bases at V and 5 bases at J, with 18 bases between the two ends. The CDR3 runs 15 residues. CDR3 amino acids: CASNHGGQVDNEQFF. CDR3 nucleotides: TGCGCCAGCAACCACGGGGGCCAGGTCGACAATGAGCAGTTCTTC.

V usage is TRBV29-1 and J usage is TRBJ1-1; D is unclear. Trimming took off 3 bases at V and 1 base at J, with 15 bases between the two ends. CDR1 SQVTM and CDR2 ANQGSEA come from the germline V gene. The CDR3 totals 15 residues. Here the CDR3 reads CSVELHLSANTEAFF. In nucleotides, the CDR3 is TGCAGCGTTGAGTTACACCTGAGTGCGAACACTGAAGCTTTCTTT.

The genes are TRBV11-2 and TRBJ2-7, with 14 bases aligning to TRBD2. Germline trimming cut 1 base from V and 2 bases from J; bases unmatched to any gene: 7. Germline loops: CDR1 SGHAT, CDR2 FQNNGV. There are 18 residues in the CDR3. CDR3 sequence reads: CASSLAGTSGSGAYEQYF. The CDR3 DNA is TGTGCCAGCAGCTTAGCCGGGACTAGCGGGAGCGGTGCCTACGAGCAGTACTTC.

The J gene is TRBJ2-7, the V gene TRBV7-9, with TRBD1 identical over 10 bases. The CDR3 totals 13 residues. V shed 6 bases and J 5 bases; nucleotides not matched to a gene: 4. Germline values: CDR1 SEHNR, CDR2 FQNEAQ (reference sequence). The CDR3 spells CASRGTGVHEQYF. CDR3 in DNA: TGTGCCAGCAGAGGGACAGGGGTGCACGAGCAGTACTTC.

The chain employs TRBV13 and TRBJ2-7; TRBD1 agrees at 8 bases. Germline trimming cut 0 bases from V and 5 bases from J; bases unmatched to any gene: 3. Germline-derived CDR1 and CDR2 are PRHDT and FYEKMQ (reference sequence). The CDR3 is 14 amino acids. CDR3 DNA: TGTGCCAGCAGCTTAGGGACAGGGGTCGACGAGCAGTACTTC. Protein sequence: CASSLGTGVDEQYF.

This sequence joins TRBV5-6 and TRBJ1-1; TRBD1 aligns across 7 bases. Losses at the gene ends were 2 bases for V and 4 bases for J; bases not matched to a gene: 5. CDR1 is SGHDT, CDR2 YYEEEE, per germline. The CDR3 has 14 amino acids. CDR3 protein: CASSFRQGITEAFF. The CDR3 DNA sequence: TGTGCCAGCAGCTTTCGACAGGGAATCACTGAAGCTTTCTTT.

This chain's CDR3 is CASRPPGQGVYGYTF. DNA of the CDR3: TGTGCCAGCAGACCTCCGGGACAGGGGGTATATGGCTACACCTTC. The chain couples TRBV6-6 to TRBJ1-2; TRBD1 matches 11 bases. The CDR3 is made up of 15 amino acids. V lost 6 bases and J lost 5; bases outside the gene matches: 8. CDR1 and CDR2 (germline): MNHNY, SVGAGI (reference sequence).

The chain joins TRBV27 to TRBJ2-2; 10 bases match TRBD2. The CDR3 covers 16 residues. CDR1 MNHEY and CDR2 SMNVEV come from the germline V gene (reference sequence). After removal of 3 bases from V and 6 bases from J, the junction contained 7 bases not matched to a gene. The CDR3 region has the DNA TGTGCCAGCAGTTTCTCAGCGGGAGGGCCTGCCGGGGAGCTGTTTTTT. Amino acid sequence: CASSFSAGGPAGELFF.

This sequence joins TRBV7-9 and TRBJ1-1; no reliable D call. CDR1 is SEHNR and CDR2 is FQNEAQ in the germline V gene (reference sequence). The CDR3 totals 14 residues. Trimming shortened V by 4 bases and J by 3 bases, and 12 bases separated the two germline ends. Here the CDR3 DNA reads TGTGCCAGCAGCTGGGGAGGATACTACACTGAAGCTTTCTTT. This gives the protein CASSWGGYYTEAFF.

V usage is TRBV27 and J usage is TRBJ2-3; the match to TRBD2 covers 13 bases. The junction had 8 bases not matched to a gene; V was cut back by 6 bases and J by 5 bases. CDR1 and CDR2 (germline): MNHEY, SMNVEV (reference sequence). The CDR3 covers 16 residues. This CDR3 is CASRSTSGRAIDTQYF. In DNA form, the CDR3 reads TGTGCCAGCAGAAGTACTAGCGGGAGGGCCATAGATACGCAGTATTTT.

This chain uses TRBV11-2 with TRBJ1-5; D call uncertain. The V end was cut by 4 bases, the J end by 3 bases, with 13 bases between. This CDR3 is built from 15 residues. Germline CDR1 is SGHAT and CDR2 is FQNNGV. The DNA of the CDR3 is TGTGCCAGCAGCTCGTCGACTGCACCCAATCAGCCCCAGCATTTT. Amino acid sequence: CASSSSTAPNQPQHF.